Reported below is one T cell receptor (beta chain). This clonotype was counted many times. The record has no base qualities; no much larger clone is one base away. The data belong to a study of T cells after yellow fever vaccination (dated by TCRdb to about 2019). A note on the overall study: Libraries from fractions with low cell numbers were prepared with the SMART-Seq v4 Ultra Low Input RNA kit. Two healthy male donors, one aged 18 to 30 and one aged 30 to 40 years, made up the cohort. Blood was collected at multiple timepoints before and after primary and secondary immunization, and bulk PBMC replicates and cell subsets were isolated. Bulk TCR alpha and beta repertoires were sequenced longitudinally to track T-cell clones before and after primary and booster YFV17D yellow fever vaccination. Points the paper makes about the study in general: Compared with the primary T-cell response, the secondary T-cell response was weaker but faster, peaking on day 5 rather than day 15. Computational filtering was required because FACS-sorted repertoires could contain abundant contaminating clonotypes from the bulk population. The study included only two donors, which limits how far the findings can be generalized. After the booster, most of the clones that had expanded following primary vaccination were detected again (roughly 97% of CD4 and 80% to 90% of CD8), which suggests that memory was broadly maintained. A small share of clonotypes occurred in both CD4 and CD8 compartments, likely arising from convergent recombination.

Here V drops 5 bases and J drops 3 bases, and the junction holds 23 bases not matched to any gene. According to the germline V gene, CDR1 reads MRHNA and CDR2 reads SNTAGT. CDR3 length: 21 amino acids, cysteine to phenylalanine. Only CDR3 DNA is held: 63 bases, read in frame from base 1. TCR cDNA was synthesized by 5'RACE template switching, which introduced a universal primer site and unique molecular identifiers. Priming for cDNA synthesis came from both the TCR alpha and TCR beta constant segments. Library amplification used two PCR steps, and the second PCR step added sample barcodes and sequencing adapters. Sequencing of libraries was performed on Illumina HiSeq 2500 (2x100 bp) or NovaSeq (2x150 bp). The study's processing was this. Reads were demultiplexed and collapsed into UMI consensus sequences with MIGEC, and V(D)J alignment was performed with MiXCR. Vaccine-responding clonotypes were defined with edgeR using replicate PBMC samples, requiring FDR below 0.01 and a log2 fold change above 5 up to day 15. Each bulk clonotype was labeled CD4 or CD8 based on which sequenced repertoire, CD4 or CD8, contained the clonotype at higher abundance. Clonotypes enriched at least 10-fold in dextramer-positive over dextramer-negative fractions were defined as NS4B-specific, and CD4-biased clonotypes were excluded. Using fastp trimming at Q25 and MiXCR clonotype assembly, TCRdb reanalyzed the public sequencing data and kept in-frame beta chains. Each CDR3 protein gets just one entry, which takes the most common genes and DNA from the rows behind it. TCRdb, not the original authors, processed these V and J calls. The sample has about 94,000 distinct CDR3 sequences on record, approximately 9% of them singletons. Of the sample, approximately 17% is held by the ten largest clones.

What the treatment or condition label conveys for this sample: live attenuated yellow fever vaccine strain. A standard Ficoll-Paque protocol was used to isolate PBMCs from peripheral blood. Epitope-specific CD8 T cells were sorted with a dextramer loaded with the yellow fever NS4B epitope peptide, and anti-CD3 and anti-CD8 staining was applied. TriZol was used to extract RNA from bulk PBMCs, CD4 and CD8 fractions, and dextramer-positive and dextramer-negative fractions. This clonotype was obtained from a man between 18 and 29 years old who received the YFV17D yellow fever vaccine. This specimen consisted of CD8+ T cells not binding an NS4B(214-222) dextramer, sorted from PBMCs, obtained roughly 14 days after the first yellow fever vaccination. Explained via the paper, the cell subset or site label denotes: NS4B epitope dextramer-negative CD8 T cells. The chain links TRBV6-4 with TRBJ2-1; 9 middle bases align to TRBD1. DNA sequence: TGTGCCAGCAGTCCTCCTCCGGGACAGGGAACGGTCTATTTTGGCTACAATGAGCAGTTCTTC. This translates into CASSPPPGQGTVYFGYNEQFF.